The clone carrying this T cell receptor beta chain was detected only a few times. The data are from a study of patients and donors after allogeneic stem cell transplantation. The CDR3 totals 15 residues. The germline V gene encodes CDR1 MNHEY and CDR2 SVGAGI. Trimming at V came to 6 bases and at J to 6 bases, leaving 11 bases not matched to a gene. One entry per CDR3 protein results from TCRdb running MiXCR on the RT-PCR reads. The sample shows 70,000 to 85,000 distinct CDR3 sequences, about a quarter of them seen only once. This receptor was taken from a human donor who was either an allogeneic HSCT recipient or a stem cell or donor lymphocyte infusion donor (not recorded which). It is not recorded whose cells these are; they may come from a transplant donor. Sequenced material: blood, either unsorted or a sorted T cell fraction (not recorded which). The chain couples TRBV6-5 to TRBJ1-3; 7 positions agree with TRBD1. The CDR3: CASSSPHRGENTIYF. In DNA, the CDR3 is TGTGCCAGCAGCTCTCCGCACAGGGGAGAAAACACCATATATTTT.